Listed below are T cell receptor beta chains from one sample, sequenced in a study of T-cell reconstitution after alpha-beta-depleted transplantation in children. TCRdb passed the PCR reads through MiXCR, listing each CDR3 protein once. The data show some 70,000 distinct CDR3 sequences, with 7% to 8% seen just once and around 2.4% held by the top ten. The sample in question was PBMCs from the stem cell graft donor, obtained from the stem cell graft. These TCRs come from a human donor who donated a stem cell graft to a child with acute lymphoblastic leukemia. The CDR3 runs from the conserved cysteine through the conserved F or W. The D gene is left open where the match is weak. Rows give clone size only sometimes, using once, few, many, or a class for an expanded clone.

>TRBD1|TRBJ1-6|many|TRBV7-2
TGTGCCAGCAGCAGGACAGGGGGCTTCGGGTCCTATAATTCACCCCTCCACTTT
CASSRTGGFGSYNSPLHF
>TRBD2|TRBJ2-1|many|TRBV27
TGTGCCAGCAGTTTAGAAGCGGGAGGGCCCCTAGATGAGCAGTTCTTC
CASSLEAGGPLDEQFF
>.|TRBJ2-1|many|TRBV4-3
TGCGCCAGCAGCCAACGAAAGGGGGATCCCCGAGGAGGGAATGAGCAGTTCTTC
CASSQRKGDPRGGNEQFF
>.|TRBJ2-2|few|TRBV24-1
TGTGCCACCAGTTCGCGGGCGAACACCGGGGAGCTGTTTTTT
CATSSRANTGELFF
>.|TRBJ1-5|many|TRBV5-6
TGTGCCAGCAGCTTGCAGGGGAATCAGCCCCAGCATTTT
CASSLQGNQPQHF
>.|TRBJ2-5|many|TRBV5-1
TGCGCCAGCAGCGTGGCCCAAGAGACCCAGTACTTC
CASSVAQETQYF
>.|TRBJ1-5|many|TRBV7-9
TGTGCCAGCAGCTTAGGGGACGGGGGCAATCAGCCCCAGCATTTT
CASSLGDGGNQPQHF
>TRBD2|TRBJ2-1|many|TRBV20-1
TGCAGTGCTAAGACTAGCGGCCAGGAGAATGAGCAGTTCTTC
CSAKTSGQENEQFF
>.|TRBJ2-1|many|TRBV5-1
TGCGCCAGCAGCTTGCGGTCTCCAAACCCGTCGGACAATGAGCAGTTCTTC
CASSLRSPNPSDNEQFF
>.|TRBJ1-5|.|TRBV12-3/TRBV12-4
TGTGCCAGCAGTTTTACGTCGGCGAATCAGCCCCAGCATTTT
CASSFTSANQPQHF
>.|TRBJ2-7|many|TRBV24-1
TGTGCCACCAGTGCCGAGCAGTACTTC
CATSAEQYF
>TRBD1|TRBJ1-1|.|TRBV18
TGTGCCAGCTCTACAGGGGACAGGGGATCCACTGAAGCTTTCTTT
CASSTGDRGSTEAFF
>TRBD1|TRBJ1-1|many|TRBV6-5
TGTGCCAGCAGTTACGCCAGGGGGCCCACTGAAGCTTTCTTT
CASSYARGPTEAFF
>.|TRBJ1-5|many|TRBV7-9
TGTGCCAGCAGCCGGGTTGATCAGCCCCAGCATTTT
CASSRVDQPQHF
>TRBD1|TRBJ2-2|many|TRBV7-9
TGTGCCAGCAGCACCAGGACAGGCTTATCATCCGGGGAGCTGTTTTTT
CASSTRTGLSSGELFF
>TRBD1|TRBJ2-6|few|TRBV6-4
TGTGCCAGCAGTTCCGGGACAGGGGGCTCTGGGGCCAACGTCCTGACTTTC
CASSSGTGGSGANVLTF
>.|TRBJ2-4|few|TRBV19
TGTGCCAGTAGTATATCGGGAGACATTCAGTACTTC
CASSISGDIQYF
>TRBD2|TRBJ2-3|many|TRBV29-1
TGCAGCGTTGGCACTAGCGGGAGCGCAGATACGCAGTATTTT
CSVGTSGSADTQYF
>TRBD2|TRBJ2-6|many|TRBV20-1
TGCAGTGCCGGGACTAGCGGACCCTTCTCTGGGGCCAACGTCCTGACTTTC
CSAGTSGPFSGANVLTF
>TRBD2|TRBJ2-7|many|TRBV6-6
TGTGCCAGCAGCACGACTAGCTTCGGTTCCTACGAGCAGTACTTC
CASSTTSFGSYEQYF
>.|TRBJ2-3|many|TRBV29-1
TGCAGCGGGGTGGTGGGGGCAGATACGCAGTATTTT
CSGVVGADTQYF
>TRBD2|TRBJ2-1|many|TRBV7-2
TGTGCCAGCAGCTTAGTCCCTAGCGGGGCTAACAATGAGCAGTTCTTC
CASSLVPSGANNEQFF